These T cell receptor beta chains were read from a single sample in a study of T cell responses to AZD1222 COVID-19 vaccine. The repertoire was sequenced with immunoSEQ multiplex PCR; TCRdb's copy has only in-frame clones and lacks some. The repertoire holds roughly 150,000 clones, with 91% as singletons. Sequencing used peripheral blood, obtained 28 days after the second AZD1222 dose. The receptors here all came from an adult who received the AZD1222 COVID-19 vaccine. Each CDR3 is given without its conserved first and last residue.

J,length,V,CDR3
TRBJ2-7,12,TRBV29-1,SVEGGRAVSEQY
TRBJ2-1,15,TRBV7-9,ASSRSSSGAIYNEQF
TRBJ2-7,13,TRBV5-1,ASNTQAGSSYEQY
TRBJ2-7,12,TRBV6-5,ASSYSGHNYEQY
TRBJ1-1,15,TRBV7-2,ASSPLALNRGNTEAF
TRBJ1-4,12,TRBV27,ASSPLDTIEKLF
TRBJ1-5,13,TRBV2,ASSVGRGSGQPQH
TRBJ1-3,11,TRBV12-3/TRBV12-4,ASSPIGGYTIY
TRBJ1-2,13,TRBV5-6,ASSLAVSANYGYT
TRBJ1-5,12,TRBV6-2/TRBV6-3,ASNPTGARGPQH
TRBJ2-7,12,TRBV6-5,ASSNRGLSYEQY
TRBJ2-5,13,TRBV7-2,ASSPPGRPQETQY
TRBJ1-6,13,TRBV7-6,ASSLGQGGNSPLH
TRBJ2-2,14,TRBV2,ASSTDRGRITGELF
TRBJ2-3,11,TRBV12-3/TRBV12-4,ASGSAGLDTQY
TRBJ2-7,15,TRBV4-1,ASSQDPGSSLSYEQY
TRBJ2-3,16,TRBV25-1,ASSDPFKTGGITDTQY
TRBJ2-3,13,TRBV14,ASSQQGSYTDTQY
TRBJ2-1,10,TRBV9,ASEPLGNEQF
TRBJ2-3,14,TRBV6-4,ASSDSTSGGADTQY
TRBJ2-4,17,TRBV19,ASSRLGAGGRWAKNIQY
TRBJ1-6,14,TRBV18,ASSPQQRGGNSPLH
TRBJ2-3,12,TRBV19,ASSIAIGADTQY
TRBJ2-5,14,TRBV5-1,ASRSSSGGTQETQY
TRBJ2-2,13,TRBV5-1,ASSLMDPAAGELF
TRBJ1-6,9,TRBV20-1,SAAKNSPLH
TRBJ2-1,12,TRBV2,ASIRPGSSGEQF
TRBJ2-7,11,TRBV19,ASSAWGAIEQY
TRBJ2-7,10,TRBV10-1,ATRQGAYEQY
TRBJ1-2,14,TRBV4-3,ASSQDPGGESYGYT
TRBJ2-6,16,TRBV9,ASSVGWTGVAGANVLT
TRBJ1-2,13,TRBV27,ASSLSSGSNYGYT
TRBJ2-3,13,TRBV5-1,ASSLVGSPTDTQY
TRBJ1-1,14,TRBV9,ASSVARDRASTEAF
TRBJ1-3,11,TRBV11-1,ASSLRSGNTIY
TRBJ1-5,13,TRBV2,ASSGQGRPYQPQH
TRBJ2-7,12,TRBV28,ASISGQSSYEQY
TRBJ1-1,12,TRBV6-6,ASSYWTGNTEAF
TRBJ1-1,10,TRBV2,ARGQRNTEAF
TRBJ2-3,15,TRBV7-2,ASSLIEGIIGTDTQY